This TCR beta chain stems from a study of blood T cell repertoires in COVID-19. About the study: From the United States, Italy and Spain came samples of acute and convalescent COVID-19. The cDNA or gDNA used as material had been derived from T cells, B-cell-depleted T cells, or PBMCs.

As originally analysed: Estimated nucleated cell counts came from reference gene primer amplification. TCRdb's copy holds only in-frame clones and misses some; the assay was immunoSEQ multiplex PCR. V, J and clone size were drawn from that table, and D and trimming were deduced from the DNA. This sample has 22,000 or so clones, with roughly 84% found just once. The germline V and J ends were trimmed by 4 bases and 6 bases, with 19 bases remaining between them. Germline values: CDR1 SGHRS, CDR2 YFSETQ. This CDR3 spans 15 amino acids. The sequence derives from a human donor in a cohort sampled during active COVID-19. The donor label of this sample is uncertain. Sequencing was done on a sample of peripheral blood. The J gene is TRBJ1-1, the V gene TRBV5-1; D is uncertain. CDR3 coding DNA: TGCGCCAGCAGCCCGGAGCCAGTTCGCAGCGCTGAAGCTTTCTTT. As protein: CASSPEPVRSAEAFF.